Sequencing of this T cell receptor beta chain was carried out in a study of blood T cell repertoires in COVID-19 (TCRdb year 2020). Context from the whole study: Samples from collaborators originated in the United States, Italy and Spain and spanned both the acute and convalescent phases of COVID-19. The repertoires were released in a freely available public database meant as a resource for research on the immune response to SARS-CoV-2. Subjects who had been exposed to COVID-19, were actively infected with it, or had recovered from it provided the deeply sampled blood TCRbeta repertoires that made up the dataset. HLA class I and class II types, where available, came from metadata supplied by the sample provider rather than from assay-based typing. Nearly every sample came with metadata listing a de-identified subject ID, COVID-19 status, age in years and sex. Samples came from the ongoing ImmuneRACE study (first 160 participants) plus 1,254 subjects from 6 global collaborators. The material from the prospective study consisted of cDNA or gDNA derived from T cells, B-cell-depleted T cells, or PBMCs. Here is what the overall study found, with its caveats: Clinical and demographic metadata were provided uncurated, with the amount varying by source and participant.

This clone has more than one count but fewer than ten. What this receptor recognizes is not known. Base qualities are not recorded, but no much larger clone differs from it by a single base. Trimming removed 0 bases from V and 5 bases from J, leaving 16 bases between the germline ends. The germline V gene gives CDR1 as SGHTA and CDR2 as FQGNSA. The CDR3 numbers 16 residues from cysteine through phenylalanine. The retained sequence is limited to the CDR3, 48 bases, with the frame set at the first base. Enrolling through a virtual design, the prospective study's participants ranged in age from about 18 to 89 years and lived across roughly 24 United States geographic areas. Cohort assignment in the prospective study relied on participant-reported clinical history from a screening survey and a study questionnaire. ImmuneRACE Cohort 3 recovered participants were defined by two consecutive negative NP/OP PCR tests, healthcare professional clearance, or symptom resolution. In the prospective study, whole blood, serum and a nasopharyngeal or oropharyngeal swab were collected from each participant by mobile phlebotomists. Participants in the prospective study had the option to provide additional blood draws and questionnaires over a 2-month period. Prospective study blood samples were shipped either frozen or at room temperature before DNA extraction.

TCRbeta CDR3 regions were amplified from genomic DNA by means of the immunoSEQ Assay, a bias-controlled multiplex PCR. The paper's processing steps were these. The number of nucleated cells in each sample was estimated by amplification of reference gene primers within the assay. To quantify the absolute abundance of each unique TCRbeta CDR3 rearrangement, sequence reads were collapsed and filtered. For each sample, productive Simpson clonality was calculated as the square root of Simpson's diversity index over productive rearrangements. Here the immuneACCESS table is served through TCRdb, limited to in-frame sequences with V and J called. Missing clones are a known gap in these copies; in checked studies unresolved V genes cover under half, and the rest lacks a known reason. V, J and clone size reflect that table, while D and trimming were determined from the DNA. For this sample there are just over 300,000 clones; 80% to 90% appear just once. The leading ten clones occupy roughly 4% of the sample.

Sequenced: PBMCs or T cells enriched from blood (not recorded which). Rearrangement joined TRBV7-2 to TRBJ2-5; possibly the D gene is TRBD2, per 6 matching bases. This TCR was recovered from a man aged 25-45 years who had recovered from COVID-19. The CDR3 in this case is CASSLAVAGLGETQYF. The nucleotides are TGTGCCAGCAGCTTAGCGGTCGCGGGATTGGGTGAGACCCAGTACTTC.